A single sample is the source of the 12 T cell receptor beta chains below, sequenced in a study of blood T cell repertoires in COVID-19. Method: immunoSEQ multiplex PCR; TCRdb's copy keeps in-frame clones and lacks some. The profile covers approximately 220,000 clones, with about four fifths appearing a single time and less than 2.5% taken by the ten largest. Sequences were obtained from peripheral blood. These receptors came from a woman aged 55-69 years with acute or convalescent COVID-19.

The DNA for the CDR3 is TGTGCCAGCAGAGGGACAGGGGAGACCTACGAGCAGTACTTC. The encoded protein is CASRGTGETYEQYF. The chain carries TRBV21-1 and TRBJ2-7; TRBD1 reflects the table's D call only, with no check against the DNA. TRBV21-1 is described as a pseudogene. The CDR3 contains 14 residues.

The CDR3 bases are TGCGCCAGCAGTGGACAGGGGGTAAATTCACCCCTCCACTTT. This translates into CASSGQGVNSPLHF. The chain carries TRBV10-2 and TRBJ1-6; 9 nucleotides match TRBD1. Germline CDR1 reads WSHSY; CDR2 reads SAAADI. This CDR3 comprises 14 residues. Losses at the gene ends were 4 bases for V and 7 bases for J; bases not matched to a gene: 2.

The chain is built from TRBV5-1 and TRBJ1-1; D is unclear. Between the trimmed V and J ends, which lost 5 bases and 0 bases, there was a span of 11 bases. The CDR3 is 14 residues long. The V gene's germline CDR1 is SGHRS and CDR2 YFSETQ. The CDR3 here is CASSPSNMNTEAFF. DNA for the CDR3: TGCGCCAGCAGTCCTAGCAACATGAACACTGAAGCTTTCTTT.

The chain employs TRBV27 and TRBJ2-2; 7 positions agree with TRBD1. CDR3 length equals 14 residues. The V gene's germline CDR1 is MNHEY and CDR2 SMNVEV (reference sequence). The junction had 4 bases not matched to a gene; V was cut back by 5 bases and J by 4 bases. This chain's CDR3 is CASSRQGVTGELFF. The CDR3 DNA reads TGTGCCAGCAGTCGACAGGGCGTCACCGGGGAGCTGTTTTTT.

This clone was seen only a few times. This sequence joins TRBV7-2 and TRBJ1-1, with D possibly being TRBD1 (5 bases). The CDR3 has 17 amino acids. Germline CDR1 and CDR2: SGHTA and FQGNSA. Trimming removed 4 bases from V and 4 bases from J, with 22 bases in between. Here the CDR3 reads CASSSKGGALRATEAFF. The CDR3 DNA follows: TGTGCCAGCAGCTCCAAAGGTGGGGCCCTAAGGGCCACTGAAGCTTTCTTT.

V usage is TRBV6-5 and J usage is TRBJ2-7, with 8 nucleotides matching TRBD1. CDR3 length: 12 residues. Germline V gene data show CDR1 as MNHEY and CDR2 as SVGAGI. V shed 10 bases, J shed 3 bases, and the junction held 5 bases outside the gene matches. Here the CDR3 DNA reads TGTGCCACGGACAGGGCGGGCTACGAGCAGTACTTC. Protein sequence: CATDRAGYEQYF.

The rearrangement uses TRBV3-1 (or the pseudogene TRBV3-2) and TRBJ1-2, with TRBD1 matching over 7 bases. CDR3 length: 14 residues. The V gene's germline CDR1 is LGHDT and CDR2 YNNKEL (reference sequence). Germline trimming cut 8 bases from V and 3 bases from J; bases unmatched to any gene: 9. CDR3 in DNA: TGTGCCAGCGGCTCACAGGGGATCGACTATGGCTACACCTTC. This codes for CASGSQGIDYGYTF.

The V and J genes are TRBV9 and TRBJ1-1, with D perhaps TRBD1 (6 bases). The germline V gene has CDR1 SGDLS and CDR2 YYNGEE. The CDR3 runs 13 residues. With 5 bases removed from V and 1 base from J, the gap between germline ends came to 9 bases. This CDR3 is CASSRGANTEAFF. The CDR3, as DNA: TGTGCCAGCAGTCGGGGGGCGAACACTGAAGCTTTCTTT. Supplemented by reference TRBV9 and TRBJ1-1, the full variable domain reads DSGVTQTPKHLITATGQRVTLRCSPRSGDLSVYWYQQSLDQGLQFLIQYYNGEERAKGNILERFSAQQFPDLHSELNLSSLELGDSALYFCASSRGANTEAFFGQGTRLTVV.

The V gene is TRBV6-5, the J gene TRBJ2-2; no definite D call. Germline V lookup: CDR1 MNHEY, CDR2 SVGAGI. Trimming stripped 6 bases from V and 0 bases from J, with 11 bases between. The CDR3 sequence is 15 residues long. This chain's CDR3 is CASSRNMPNTGELFF. The DNA for the CDR3 is TGTGCCAGCAGCAGGAACATGCCGAACACCGGGGAGCTGTTTTTT.

The gene calls are TRBV2 and TRBJ1-2; TRBD1 matches 10 bases. The junction had 7 bases not matched to a gene; V was cut back by 6 bases and J by 0 bases. CDR3 length: 16 residues. Germline V CDR1 and CDR2: SNHLY, FYNNEI. CDR3 sequence: CASRPGQGTANYGYTF. The CDR3 nucleotides are TGTGCCAGCAGACCGGGACAGGGGACGGCTAACTATGGCTACACCTTC.

The V and J genes are TRBV9 and TRBJ2-3; weak D call: TRBD1 (6 bases). CDR3 size: 15 residues. Germline CDR1 reads SGDLS; CDR2 reads YYNGEE. The V end lost 0 bases, the J end lost 1 base, and 9 bases lay between the germline ends. CDR3 in amino acids: CASSVGPGGTDTQYF. Here the CDR3 DNA reads TGTGCCAGCAGCGTAGGGCCAGGGGGCACAGATACGCAGTATTTT.

This clone occurred once. V is TRBV18 and J is TRBJ1-6; 7 nucleotides line up with TRBD1. V shed 2 bases, J shed 1 base, and the junction held 8 bases outside the gene matches. Germline V gene sequence: CDR1 KGHSH, CDR2 LQKENI. There are 18 residues in the CDR3. CDR3 coding DNA: TGTGCCAGCTCACCAGATCGACAGGGAGCATCCTATAATTCACCCCTCCACTTT. This gives the protein CASSPDRQGASYNSPLHF.